The 22 T cell receptor beta chains below come from one sample, sequenced in a study of sequential checkpoint blockade in melanoma. Method: immunoSEQ multiplex PCR; TCRdb's copy keeps in-frame clones and lacks some. This table has roughly 30,000 clones, approximately 81% appearing once. Described treatment: randomized to nivolumab then ipilimumab (arm A) or the reverse (arm B). The specimen comprised CD8+ T cells sorted from blood (inferred from file names), sampled from a patient given nivolumab and ipilimumab in sequence. The receptor set was obtained from a human donor with melanoma.

The chain combines TRBV4-1 with TRBJ1-5; D is unresolved. The CDR3 loop spans 13 amino acids. Germline lookup yields CDR1 MGHRA and CDR2 YSYEKL. The V and J ends lost 1 base and 4 bases respectively, with 5 bases between them. The CDR3 bases are TGCGCCAGCAGCCAAGGTCCGAATCAGCCCCAGCATTTT. The encoded protein is CASSQGPNQPQHF.

The J gene is TRBJ2-2, the V gene TRBV6-6; a weak D match, TRBD2 (5 bases). The germline V gene encodes CDR1 MNHNY and CDR2 SVGAGI (reference sequence). The CDR3 totals 14 residues. The V end was cut by 2 bases, the J end by 4 bases, with 8 bases between. This chain's CDR3 is CASSYRAGTGELFF. CDR3 bases: TGTGCCAGCAGTTACCGGGCGGGCACCGGGGAGCTGTTTTTT.

V and J are TRBV7-9 and TRBJ2-5, with D perhaps TRBD1 (6 bases). Matching the DNA end better, TRBJ2-7 makes the J call doubtful. Germline CDR1 is SEHNR and CDR2 is FQNEAQ (reference sequence). The CDR3 extends over 17 amino acids. CDR3 nucleotide sequence: TGTGCCAGCAGTCCTCAAACAGGGAAGGTAGATTCCTACGAGCAGTACTTC. This codes for CASSPQTGKVDSYEQYF.

The J gene is TRBJ2-7, the V gene TRBV6-4, with D possibly TRBD1 on 6 matching bases. V gave up 6 bases and J gave up 2 bases, with 17 bases separating them. Germline loops: CDR1 MRHNA, CDR2 SNTAGT. The length of the CDR3 is 15 residues. The CDR3: CASRSPDRRAYEQYF. CDR3 bases: TGTGCCAGCAGAAGTCCGGACAGACGTGCCTACGAGCAGTACTTC.

J is TRBJ2-3 and V is TRBV28; TRBD2 matches at 7 bases. The CDR3 has 17 residues. Germline V lookup: CDR1 MDHEN, CDR2 SYDVKM. V was clipped by 4 bases and J by 2 bases; unmatched bases: 12. The CDR3 DNA follows: TGTGCCAGCAGTTCTGCGGCCTGGACTAGAATCACAGATACGCAGTATTTT. This gives the protein CASSSAAWTRITDTQYF.

This clone has a handful of counts. The rearrangement links TRBV7-9 to TRBJ1-5; D possibly corresponds to TRBD1 (5 bases). Germline loops: CDR1 SEHNR, CDR2 FQNEAQ (reference sequence). The V end lost 1 base, the J end lost 2 bases, and 6 bases lay between the germline ends. CDR3 length: 14 residues. The chain's CDR3 is CASSLGRGNQPQHF. DNA of the CDR3: TGTGCCAGCAGCTTAGGCAGGGGCAATCAGCCCCAGCATTTT. The entire variable domain, with the rest obtained from reference TRBV7-9 and TRBJ1-5, is as follows: DTGVSQNPRHKITKRGQNVTFRCDPISEHNRLYWYRQTLGQGPEFLTYFQNEAQLEKSRLLSDRFSAERPKGSFSTLEIQRTEQGDSAMYLCASSLGRGNQPQHFGDGTRLSIL.

J is TRBJ1-6 and V is TRBV27; TRBD1 might be the D (5 bases). This CDR3 has 15 amino acids. Germline loops: CDR1 MNHEY, CDR2 SMNVEV (reference sequence). Trimming shortened V by 6 bases and J by 10 bases, and 19 bases separated the two germline ends. The CDR3 DNA follows: TGTGCCAGCAGACTAATTGGCGGGGGATCCTCACCCCTCCACTTT. Translating it yields CASRLIGGGSSPLHF.

The rearrangement uses TRBV29-1 and TRBJ2-4; tentative D call: TRBD2 (5 bases). Trimming took off 3 bases at V and 2 bases at J, with 8 bases between the two ends. CDR1 and CDR2 from the germline V gene are SQVTM and ANQGSEA. This CDR3 spans 13 amino acids. This CDR3 is CSVDGISKNIQYF. The CDR3 DNA is TGCAGCGTTGACGGGATTTCCAAAAACATTCAGTACTTC. Based on the CDR3 plus reference TRBV29-1 and TRBJ2-4, the full variable domain is SAVISQKPSRDICQRGTSLTIQCQVDSQVTMMFWYRQQPGQSLTLIATANQGSEATYESGFVIDKFPISRPNLTFSTLTVSNMSPEDSSIYLCSVDGISKNIQYFGAGTRLSVL.

The V call is TRBV15, the J call TRBJ2-2, with a weak D call TRBD1 (6 bases). Trimming removed 3 bases from V and 4 bases from J, with 15 bases in between. CDR1 and CDR2 from the germline V gene are LNHNV and YYDKDF (reference sequence). CDR3 length: 16 amino acids. The CDR3 DNA follows: TGTGCCACCAGCAGGGCGGTAGGGGGTTTCACCGGGGAGCTGTTTTTT. Translation gives CATSRAVGGFTGELFF.

The chain uses TRBV6-5 and TRBJ2-7; 10 bases map to TRBD1. The germline V gene has CDR1 MNHEY and CDR2 SVGAGI. Trimming took 2 bases from V and 3 from J; bases not matched to a gene: 4. This CDR3 has 15 residues. Written as DNA, the CDR3 is TGTGCCAGCAGTTACCTGGGACAGGGGTACTACGAGCAGTACTTC. It encodes CASSYLGQGYYEQYF.

The chain links TRBV20-1 to TRBJ2-7; D call uncertain. Trimming removed 5 bases from V and 9 bases from J, with 14 bases in between. Germline lookup yields CDR1 DFQATT and CDR2 SNEGSKA (reference sequence). There are 11 residues in the CDR3. CDR3 loop: CSALPPVGQYF. The CDR3 coding sequence is TGCAGTGCTCTCCCCCCGGTCGGGCAGTACTTC.

The chain couples TRBV14 to TRBJ2-2; 11 bases map to TRBD2. Looked up from germline, CDR1 is SGHDN and CDR2 is FVKESK. CDR3 length equals 18 residues. J was trimmed by 2 bases and V by 4 bases; bases with no gene match: 9. The CDR3 coding sequence is TGTGCCAGCAGCCCCTTTATAGGGACTAGCGGAAACACCGGGGAGCTGTTTTTT. Its translation: CASSPFIGTSGNTGELFF.

V is TRBV5-4 and J is TRBJ2-7; perhaps TRBD1 as D (5 bases). The CDR3 runs 14 residues. V was pared by 2 bases and J by 0 bases, with 9 bases between. Germline V CDR1 and CDR2: SGHNT, YYREEE (reference sequence). The CDR3 here is CASSFWGGSYEQYF. The CDR3 nucleotides are TGTGCCAGCAGCTTTTGGGGCGGCTCCTACGAGCAGTACTTC. Complete variable domain (other parts from reference TRBV5-4 and TRBJ2-7): ETGVTQSPTHLIKTRGQQVTLRCSSQSGHNTVSWYQQALGQGPQFIFQYYREEENGRGNFPPRFSGLQFPNYSSELNVNALELDDSALYLCASSFWGGSYEQYFGPGTRLTVT.

This clone showed up just a few times. This chain uses TRBV7-9 with TRBJ2-7; tentatively, D is TRBD2 (5 bases). The ends were cut back, 5 bases at V and 1 base at J, with 6 bases in the middle. Germline V lookup: CDR1 SEHNR, CDR2 FQNEAQ (reference sequence). This CDR3 region has 12 residues. The CDR3 nucleotides are TGTGCCAGCAGCCGGGGATCCTACGAGCAGTACTTC. Translating it yields CASSRGSYEQYF.

This clone ranks as medium-sized. The rearrangement joins TRBV6-6 to TRBJ2-1; D not certain. V was pared by 5 bases and J by 6 bases, with 11 bases between. The CDR3 is made up of 13 amino acids. Germline V gives CDR1 MNHNY, CDR2 SVGAGI (reference sequence). CDR3 DNA sequence: TGTGCCAGCAGTCCGGTTCGTGGCAATGAGCAGTTCTTC. It is translated as CASSPVRGNEQFF.

This chain joins TRBV9 and TRBJ2-3; 7 bases are a match to TRBD1. The CDR3 is made up of 16 amino acids. Trimming took 0 bases from V and 3 from J; bases not matched to a gene: 7. Germline CDR1 and CDR2: SGDLS and YYNGEE. CDR3 amino acids: CASSVETGWGTDTQYF. DNA of the CDR3: TGTGCCAGCAGCGTAGAGACAGGGTGGGGGACAGATACGCAGTATTTT.

The chain couples TRBV4-3 to TRBJ1-2; 8 bases fit TRBD1. Germline V gives CDR1 LGHNA, CDR2 YSLEER. The CDR3 consists of 16 residues. V was pared by 0 bases and J by 4 bases, with 7 bases of the junction left unmatched. CDR3 DNA: TGCGCCAGCAGCCAAGATCACCGGGACAGGACCTATGGCTACACCTTC. Translating gives CASSQDHRDRTYGYTF.

This clone was detected only once. The rearrangement joins TRBV10-2 to TRBJ2-1, with 15 bases that match TRBD2. Germline V gene data show CDR1 as WSHSY and CDR2 as SAAADI. The trim removed 2 bases at V and 4 bases at J, leaving 0 bases unmatched. The CDR3 consists of 16 residues. CDR3 sequence reads: CASSEGLAGGYNEQFF. The CDR3 DNA follows: TGCGCCAGCAGTGAGGGACTAGCGGGGGGGTACAATGAGCAGTTCTTC.

This clone showed up just a few times. J is TRBJ1-2 and V is TRBV27; maybe TRBD1 (6 bases). Per the germline V gene, CDR1 is MNHEY and CDR2 is SMNVEV (reference sequence). This CDR3 comprises 13 residues. Trimming left V 2 bases short and J 8 bases short, with 12 bases between. CDR3 nucleotide sequence: TGTGCCAGCAGTTTACGACAGGAGATAGGCTACACCTTC. This gives the protein CASSLRQEIGYTF.

V is TRBV4-1 and J is TRBJ1-6, with 9 nucleotides matching TRBD1. CDR1 and CDR2 (germline): MGHRA, YSYEKL. This CDR3 has 17 residues. V lost 0 bases to trimming and J lost 9 bases; unmatched junction nucleotides: 9. The CDR3 is CASSQEGTGPRGSPLHF. CDR3 DNA: TGCGCCAGCAGCCAAGAAGGGACAGGGCCTAGAGGTTCACCCCTCCACTTT.

V and J are TRBV4-3 and TRBJ2-7, with 7 nucleotides matching TRBD2. CDR1 and CDR2 from the germline V gene are LGHNA and YSLEER. V dropped 0 bases and J dropped 1; count of bases not matched to a gene: 9. The CDR3 has 17 residues. CDR3 region: CASSQDGSPGGSYEQYF. The CDR3 DNA follows: TGCGCCAGCAGCCAAGACGGGTCGCCGGGGGGATCCTACGAGCAGTACTTC.

The CDR3 DNA is TGTGCCACCGGACAGGGTTTCACTGAAGCTTTCTTT. This sequence encodes CATGQGFTEAFF. The chain recombines TRBV19 with TRBJ1-1; the match to TRBD1 covers 8 bases. The V gene end was trimmed by 10 bases and the J gene end by 4 bases; junction bases not matched to a gene: 5. The CDR3 spans 12 residues. Germline CDR1 LNHDA, CDR2 SQIVND (reference sequence). Variable domain in full (rest from reference TRBV19 and TRBJ1-1): DGGITQSPKYLFRKEGQNVTLSCEQNLNHDAMYWYRQDPGQGLRLIYYSQIVNDFQKGDIAEGYSVSREKKESFPLTVTSAQKNPTAFYLCATGQGFTEAFFGQGTRLTVV.